These 5 T cell receptor beta chains originate from one sample sequenced in a study of blood T cell repertoires in COVID-19. Method: immunoSEQ multiplex PCR; TCRdb's copy keeps in-frame clones and lacks some. Counted here are tens of thousands of clones, roughly nine tenths occurring once; the ten biggest clones make up approximately 3.4%. The specimen was peripheral blood. The receptors derive from a human donor in a cohort sampled during active COVID-19.

The rearrangement links TRBV11-2 to TRBJ1-3; 7 bases align to TRBD1. From germline, CDR1 is SGHAT and CDR2 FQNNGV. The CDR3 runs to 15 residues. V trimming: 4 bases; J trimming: 0 bases; junction bases outside the gene matches: 3. The CDR3 DNA follows: TGTGCCAGCAGCTCCAGGGGGATCTCTGGAAACACCATATATTTT. Translated, it gives CASSSRGISGNTIYF.

This chain connects TRBV19 to TRBJ1-2; 11 bases line up with TRBD1. The V segment lost 6 bases and the J segment 5 bases; nucleotides outside the gene matches: 5. This CDR3 has 14 residues. Germline CDR1 and CDR2: LNHDA and SQIVND (reference sequence). CDR3 in amino acids: CASSRDRGEYGYTF. Written as DNA, the CDR3 is TGTGCCAGTAGCCGGGACAGGGGGGAATATGGCTACACCTTC. Full variable domain (outside the CDR3, taken from reference TRBV19 and TRBJ1-2): DGGITQSPKYLFRKEGQNVTLSCEQNLNHDAMYWYRQDPGQGLRLIYYSQIVNDFQKGDIAEGYSVSREKKESFPLTVTSAQKNPTAFYLCASSRDRGEYGYTFGSGTRLTVV.

V usage is TRBV11-2 and J usage is TRBJ1-4; 9 bases map to TRBD1. Germline V gene sequence: CDR1 SGHAT, CDR2 FQNNGV. This CDR3 has 15 amino acids. V gave up 5 bases and J gave up 7 bases; unmatched junction bases: 8. CDR3 DNA: TGTGCCAGCAGCCCGCAGGGACAGGGCAGTGAAAAACTGTTTTTT. Protein: CASSPQGQGSEKLFF.

The rearrangement links TRBV4-2 to TRBJ1-3; 7 bases agree with TRBD1. From germline, CDR1 is LGHNA and CDR2 YNFKEQ. The CDR3 is made up of 20 amino acids. Germline trimming cut 4 bases from V and 0 bases from J; bases unmatched to any gene: 18. The DNA of the CDR3 is TGTGCCAGCAGCCCTCGGGACAGTTACCTACATTCTATCTCTGGAAACACCATATATTTT. This encodes CASSPRDSYLHSISGNTIYF.

The genes are TRBV5-8 and TRBJ2-2; D unresolved. V was shortened by 3 bases and J by 5 bases, with 8 bases between the two germline ends. The CDR3 covers 13 residues. Per germline, CDR1 SGHTS and CDR2 YDEGEE. In DNA form, the CDR3 reads TGTGCCAGCAGCTCGAGCTGGACCGGGGAGCTGTTTTTT. Protein: CASSSSWTGELFF.